A single sample is the source of the 18 T cell receptor beta chains below, sequenced in a study of blood T cell repertoires in COVID-19. Libraries were prepared by immunoSEQ multiplex PCR; TCRdb keeps only in-frame clonotypes and omits some of them. The profile shows some 380,000 clones, more than 75% of them singletons. Input material: peripheral blood. These receptors all come from a human donor with acute or convalescent COVID-19. The donor label of this sample is uncertain.

CDR3 residues: CASSQGPEAFF. CDR3 DNA sequence: TGCGCCAGTTCGCAGGGGCCCGAAGCTTTCTTT. This rearrangement joins TRBV5-1 to TRBJ1-1, with a possible D match to TRBD1 (6 bases). CDR1 SGHRS and CDR2 YFSETQ come from the germline V gene. This CDR3 contains 11 residues. Between the trimmed V and J ends, which lost 8 bases and 8 bases, there was a span of 13 bases.

This clone has a handful of counts. The J gene is TRBJ1-6, the V gene TRBV3-1 (or the pseudogene TRBV3-2), with D uncertain. Germline values: CDR1 LGHDT, CDR2 YNNKEL (reference sequence). Trimming shortened V by 2 bases and J by 13 bases, and 9 bases separated the two germline ends. This CDR3 is built from 12 residues. The CDR3 coding sequence is TGTGCCAGCAGCCAACTAGAAAGGCCCCTCCACTTT. It is translated as CASSQLERPLHF.

CDR3 in amino acids: CASSLSANYGYTF. DNA of the CDR3: TGTGCCAGCAGTTTATCGGCTAACTATGGCTACACCTTC. The rearrangement joins TRBV12-3 or TRBV12-4 to TRBJ1-2; no reliable D call. The CDR3 runs 13 residues. The ends were cut back, 2 bases at V and 0 bases at J, with 4 bases in the middle.

J is TRBJ1-4 and V is TRBV5-1; 9 nucleotides match TRBD1. V was clipped by 2 bases and J by 5 bases; unmatched bases: 4. There are 15 residues in the CDR3. Germline values: CDR1 SGHRS, CDR2 YFSETQ. DNA of the CDR3: TGCGCCAGCAGCTTAGGGGACAGGGCAAATGAAAAACTGTTTTTT. This encodes CASSLGDRANEKLFF. The entire variable domain, with the rest obtained from reference TRBV5-1 and TRBJ1-4, is as follows: KAGVTQTPRYLIKTRGQQVTLSCSPISGHRSVSWYQQTPGQGLQFLFEYFSETQRNKGNFPGRFSGRQFSNSRSEMNVSTLELGDSALYLCASSLGDRANEKLFFGSGTQLSVL.

The chain carries TRBV30 and TRBJ2-7, with 7 bases lining up with TRBD1. The V and J ends lost 4 bases and 6 bases, in that order; junction bases with no gene match: 15. This CDR3 is built from 15 residues. Germline V CDR1 and CDR2: GTSNPN, SVGIG (reference sequence). CDR3 protein: CAWKWTGLVHAEQYF. The CDR3 coding sequence is TGTGCCTGGAAGTGGACAGGATTGGTACATGCCGAGCAGTACTTC.

The gene calls are TRBV30 and TRBJ2-7, with D uncertain. The ends were cut back, 7 bases at V and 4 bases at J, with 14 bases in the middle. This CDR3 contains 12 residues. Germline-derived CDR1 and CDR2 are GTSNPN and SVGIG (reference sequence). CDR3 residues: CAFRGNVYEQYF. The CDR3 nucleotides are TGTGCCTTTCGCGGCAACGTTTACGAGCAGTACTTC. Full variable domain (missing parts from reference TRBV30 and TRBJ2-7): SQTIHQWPATLVQPVGSPLSLECTVEGTSNPNLYWYRQAAGRGLQLLFYSVGIGQISSEVPQNLSASRPQDRQFILSSKKLLLSDSGFYLCAFRGNVYEQYFGPGTRLTVT.

The chain is built from TRBV15 and TRBJ1-1; 8 bases are shared with TRBD1. Germline values: CDR1 LNHNV, CDR2 YYDKDF (reference sequence). The CDR3 is 14 residues long. J lost 6 bases, V lost 3 bases, and 6 bases had no gene match. CDR3 sequence (DNA): TGTGCCACCAGCAGGGCTCAGGGGGCACCTGAAGCTTTCTTT. The encoded protein is CATSRAQGAPEAFF.

This chain uses TRBV5-1 with TRBJ1-5; D perhaps matches TRBD1 (5 bases). With 4 bases removed from V and 5 bases from J, the gap between germline ends came to 16 bases. Germline CDR1 is SGHRS and CDR2 is YFSETQ. There are 15 residues in the CDR3. The CDR3 nucleotides read TGCGCCAGCAGCCCGCAGCCACAGGCTGATCAGCCCCAGCATTTT. Protein sequence: CASSPQPQADQPQHF.

The J gene is TRBJ1-4, the V gene TRBV2, with D tentatively TRBD1 (6 bases). In germline, CDR1 is SNHLY, CDR2 FYNNEI. The V gene lost 7 bases and the J gene lost 0 bases, with 12 bases spanning the gap. The CDR3 has 15 amino acids. In nucleotides, the CDR3 is TGTGCCAGCACCGGACAGAAAACAACTAATGAAAAACTGTTTTTT. Protein product: CASTGQKTTNEKLFF.

This clone was counted between two and nine times. V gene TRBV4-2 combines with J gene TRBJ1-2; 11 nucleotides match TRBD1. Germline assignment: CDR1 LGHNA and CDR2 YNFKEQ. J was trimmed by 7 bases and V by 3 bases; bases with no gene match: 7. The CDR3 extends over 15 amino acids. CDR3 nucleotide sequence: TGTGCCAGCAGCCAGGGCGGACAGGGGGCGGTTGGCTACACCTTC. It encodes CASSQGGQGAVGYTF.

V gene TRBV5-1 combines with J gene TRBJ1-4; TRBD1 matches 8 bases. The CDR3 has 14 residues. Germline V gene lookup returns CDR1 SGHRS and CDR2 YFSETQ. Losses at the gene ends were 4 bases for V and 5 bases for J; bases not matched to a gene: 4. The CDR3 nucleotides are TGCGCCAGCAGCGAAAGGACAGGGAATGAAAAACTGTTTTTT. This sequence encodes CASSERTGNEKLFF.

The chain is built from TRBV7-9 and TRBJ2-1; tentatively, D is TRBD1 (5 bases). Trimming pared 5 bases from V and 5 bases from J, leaving 22 bases between. CDR3 size: 17 residues. Germline CDR1 SEHNR, CDR2 FQNEAQ (reference sequence). CDR3: CASSQSARDSAHNEQFF. CDR3 DNA sequence: TGTGCCAGCAGCCAATCCGCCAGGGATTCCGCTCACAATGAGCAGTTCTTC.

With regard to this clone: Additional DNA sequences in this sample encode the identical CDR3. The chain employs TRBV6-5 and TRBJ2-7; possibly TRBD2 for D (6 bases). The CDR3 has 13 residues. Germline CDR1 MNHEY, CDR2 SVGAGI. The germline V and J ends were trimmed by 6 bases and 2 bases, with 11 bases remaining between them. CDR3 DNA: TGTGCCAGCAGCCCCCCGGGGGCCTACGAGCAGTACTTC. Residues: CASSPPGAYEQYF.

The V gene is TRBV19, the J gene TRBJ2-2; TRBD1 aligns across 7 bases. J gave up 4 bases and V 6 bases, and 8 bases lay outside the gene matches. CDR1 and CDR2 (germline): LNHDA, SQIVND (reference sequence). The length of the CDR3 is 15 residues. The DNA for the CDR3 is TGTGCCAGTAGGGTGGCTAGACAGGGCACCGGGGAGCTGTTTTTT. It is translated as CASRVARQGTGELFF.

The CDR3 DNA reads TGTGCCAGCAGTGAAGGCGGATCCGGTCGCTCCTACGAGCAGTACTTC. Translation: CASSEGGSGRSYEQYF. This chain uses TRBV6-1 with TRBJ2-7, with unresolved D. The V gene lost 1 base and the J gene lost 0 bases, with 13 bases spanning the gap. The CDR3 sequence is 16 residues long. The germline V gene has CDR1 MNHNS and CDR2 SASEGT.

This chain uses TRBV7-9 with TRBJ1-3; 7 bases fit TRBD1. The V segment lost 5 bases and the J segment 4 bases; nucleotides outside the gene matches: 8. The V gene's germline CDR1 is SEHNR and CDR2 FQNEAQ (reference sequence). This CDR3 contains 15 residues. Here the CDR3 reads CASSPTGALGNTIYF. The DNA for the CDR3 is TGTGCCAGCAGCCCTACAGGGGCCCTCGGAAACACCATATATTTT. Full variable domain (rest looked up from reference TRBV7-9 and TRBJ1-3): DTGVSQNPRHKITKRGQNVTFRCDPISEHNRLYWYRQTLGQGPEFLTYFQNEAQLEKSRLLSDRFSAERPKGSFSTLEIQRTEQGDSAMYLCASSPTGALGNTIYFGEGSWLTVV.

The chain has TRBV5-4 and TRBJ2-5, with TRBD1 matching 12 bases. In germline, CDR1 is SGHNT, CDR2 YYREEE (reference sequence). V shed 4 bases, J shed 5 bases, and the junction held 12 bases outside the gene matches. This CDR3 region has 17 residues. The CDR3 loop reads CASSRGTGGPEGETQYF. In DNA form, the CDR3 reads TGTGCCAGCAGCAGAGGGACAGGGGGCCCGGAGGGCGAGACCCAGTACTTC. Drawing the rest from reference TRBV5-4 and TRBJ2-5, the complete variable domain is ETGVTQSPTHLIKTRGQQVTLRCSSQSGHNTVSWYQQALGQGPQFIFQYYREEENGRGNFPPRFSGLQFPNYSSELNVNALELDDSALYLCASSRGTGGPEGETQYFGPGTRLLVL.

In its sample, this clone was seen a few times. The rearrangement uses TRBV28 and TRBJ1-2; D possibly corresponds to TRBD1 (5 bases). The V end lost 6 bases, the J end lost 7 bases, and 15 bases lay between the germline ends. The CDR3 spans 13 residues. Germline loops: CDR1 MDHEN, CDR2 SYDVKM. CDR3 in amino acids: CASRPQTVRGYTF. CDR3 bases: TGTGCCAGCAGACCTCAGACAGTACGTGGCTACACCTTC.